Listed below are T cell receptor beta chains from one sample, sequenced in a study of blood T cell repertoires in COVID-19. The assay was immunoSEQ multiplex PCR, and TCRdb's table has in-frame clones only and misses some. Of some 120,000 clones in the sample, 82% are singletons; the top ten hold 7% to 9.5%. Sequenced: peripheral blood. These receptors originate from a man aged 70-80 years with acute or convalescent COVID-19. The CDR3 runs from the conserved cysteine through the conserved F or W. A D gene is named only where the DNA matches it firmly. The listing skips clone size in some rows; elsewhere it reads once, few, many or a size class.

>TRBJ1-1|NA|NA|TRBV6-5
TGTGCCAGCAGTCACAGGGATGACACTGAAGCTTTCTTT
CASSHRDDTEAFF
>TRBJ2-7|few|NA|TRBV21-1
TGTGCCAGCCCCAGAAGCGGGAGAGACTACGAGCAGTACTTC
CASPRSGRDYEQYF
>TRBJ1-1|NA|TRBD1|TRBV2
TGTGCCAGCAGGGAGACAGGGGCCGTAAACACTGAAGCTTTCTTT
CASRETGAVNTEAFF
>TRBJ2-7|once|NA|TRBV28
TGTGCCAGCAGTTTGGCCACTACCTACGAGCAGTACTTC
CASSLATTYEQYF
>TRBJ1-3|once|TRBD1|TRBV9
TGTGCCAGCAGCGTCGAGGGGGCGCGTGGAAACACCATATATTTT
CASSVEGARGNTIYF
>TRBJ1-2|few|NA|TRBV5-1
TGCGCCAGCAGCTTGGGGGGAGCGAGTGGCTACACCTTC
CASSLGGASGYTF
>TRBJ2-1|once|TRBD2|TRBV28
TGTGCCAGCAGTCCCACCCGTGGGTCATCTAGCGGGGGGAGCTCCTACAATGAGCAGTTCTTC
CASSPTRGSSSGGSSYNEQFF
>TRBJ2-7|NA|TRBD1|TRBV28
TGTGCCAGCAGACGACAGGGGAACGACGAGCAGTACTTC
CASRRQGNDEQYF
>TRBJ2-2|once|NA|TRBV7-3
TGTGCCAGCAGCTTAAATACGGGAGTAAAGGCCGGGGAGCTGTTTTTT
CASSLNTGVKAGELFF
>TRBJ2-2|NA|NA|TRBV7-3
TGTGCCAGCAGCTTCCGTTCAGGGGACACCGGGGAGCTGTTTTTT
CASSFRSGDTGELFF
>TRBJ1-4|NA|NA|TRBV5-1
TGCGCCAGCAGCTTCGGGGTTAATGAAAAACTGTTTTTT
CASSFGVNEKLFF
>TRBJ1-2|NA|NA|TRBV28
TGTGCCACCCACGGACATTTTGGCTACACCTTC
CATHGHFGYTF
>TRBJ2-4|once|NA|TRBV6-5
TGTGCCAGCAGCCCACAGGAGATAGCCAAAAACATTCAGTACTTC
CASSPQEIAKNIQYF
>TRBJ1-1|few|NA|TRBV3-1/TRBV3-2
TGTGCCAGCAGCAAAGGGACAATGAACACTGAAGCTTTCTTT
CASSKGTMNTEAFF
>TRBJ2-1|NA|TRBD2|TRBV5-4
TGTGCCAGCAGCGCTGGCGGGACTAGCGGTAATGAGCAGTTCTTC
CASSAGGTSGNEQFF
>TRBJ1-1|NA|TRBD1|TRBV5-1
TGCGCCAGCAGCGCCGGACAGGGCTACACTGAAGCTTTCTTT
CASSAGQGYTEAFF
>TRBJ2-2|NA|TRBD1|TRBV19
TGTGCCAGTAGTAGCGCCCGACCGGGACAGGGGCAGCTGTTTTTT
CASSSARPGQGQLFF